The sequence of this TCR beta chain was determined in a study of CD8 T cells in ankylosing spondylitis. Notes on the study in general: In reactive arthritis synovial fluid and blood, some motif variants had been reported before. It appeared that ankylosing spondylitis blood was characterized by a TCR beta motif of about 8 highly homologous variants.

MiXCR, run by TCRdb on the 5' RACE reads, gives a single entry per CDR3 protein. The table lists fewer than 450,000 distinct CDR3 sequences, 15% to 20% of them singletons, with under 1.2% in the top ten. The V and J ends lost 0 bases and 0 bases, in that order; junction bases with no gene match: 10. This CDR3 has 18 residues. Germline CDR1 is SGHAT and CDR2 is FQDESV (reference sequence). This clonotype appeared a few times. Its antigen is unknown. The chain uses TRBV11-1 and TRBJ2-7; the match to TRBD1 covers 8 bases. The sample was blood, either unsorted or a sorted T cell fraction (not recorded which). The sequence derives from a male donor with ankylosing spondylitis. In DNA form, the CDR3 reads TGTGCCAGCAGCTTAGCCCCCCACCGACAGGGGAACTCCTACGAGCAGTACTTC. Translation gives CASSLAPHRQGNSYEQYF.